These 27 T cell receptor beta chains share one sample of origin, sequenced in a study of cytomegalovirus exposure and HLA in healthy donors. The PCR had 60 Vbeta and 13 Jbeta primers. Only in-frame clones appear in the TCRdb table, and some are missing; sequencing was by immunoSEQ multiplex PCR. The profile shows about 77,000 clones, about 73% of them singletons. The sample comprised PBMCs. The receptors were sampled from a middle-aged man in good health and CMV-seronegative.

The J gene is TRBJ2-7, the V gene TRBV7-9; 7 nucleotides line up with TRBD2. The trim removed 5 bases at V and 0 bases at J, leaving 1 base unmatched. Per the germline V gene, CDR1 is SEHNR and CDR2 is FQNEAQ (reference sequence). This CDR3 is 13 amino acids long. CDR3 in DNA: TGTGCCAGCAGCCGCGGGGGCTCCTACGAGCAGTACTTC. Translation gives CASSRGGSYEQYF.

This clone was counted a single time. V gene TRBV6-6 combines with J gene TRBJ2-2; D gene uncertain. V gave up 6 bases and J gave up 6 bases, with 17 bases separating them. The CDR3 spans 15 residues. Germline V lookup: CDR1 MNHNY, CDR2 SVGAGI (reference sequence). The DNA of the CDR3 is TGTGCCAGCAGAGAAATTGAGCCCTCGGCCGGGGAGCTGTTTTTT. Translation: CASREIEPSAGELFF.

The table lists this clone with a few counts. The V and J genes are TRBV5-6 and TRBJ2-1; perhaps TRBD2 as D (6 bases). V dropped 5 bases and J dropped 5 bases, with 11 bases sitting between them. The germline V gene encodes CDR1 SGHDT and CDR2 YYEEEE. The CDR3 consists of 13 residues. The DNA of the CDR3 is TGTGCCAGCAGACCTGGACTAAACAATGAGCAGTTCTTC. It is translated as CASRPGLNNEQFF. The complete variable domain, with remaining parts taken from reference TRBV5-6 and TRBJ2-1, reads DAGVTQSPTHLIKTRGQQVTLRCSPKSGHDTVSWYQQALGQGPQFIFQYYEEEERQRGNFPDRFSGHQFPNYSSELNVNALLLGDSALYLCASRPGLNNEQFFGPGTRLTVL.

The chain carries TRBV13 and TRBJ2-3; 7 bases line up with TRBD2. The V gene end was trimmed by 0 bases and the J gene end by 3 bases; junction bases not matched to a gene: 6. CDR3 length: 16 amino acids. Looked up from germline, CDR1 is PRHDT and CDR2 is FYEKMQ (reference sequence). CDR3 protein: CASSLGRGGMTDTQYF. The CDR3 DNA reads TGTGCCAGCAGCTTAGGCCGCGGGGGAATGACAGATACGCAGTATTTT.

V and J are TRBV28 and TRBJ1-5; a weak D match, TRBD1 (5 bases). The CDR3 consists of 17 residues. CDR1 is MDHEN, CDR2 SYDVKM, per germline. Deletions cut 6 bases from V and 5 bases from J, with 23 bases between. The CDR3 is CASSPLGVRGEDQPQHF. The CDR3 DNA reads TGTGCCAGCAGCCCCCTAGGGGTGAGAGGGGAGGATCAGCCCCAGCATTTT.

This clone was seen only a few times. The same CDR3 is also encoded by other DNA sequences in this sample. The chain recombines TRBV19 with TRBJ1-5; 9 bases fit TRBD1. This CDR3 comprises 15 residues. V dropped 8 bases and J dropped 6; count of bases not matched to a gene: 11. Germline lookup yields CDR1 LNHDA and CDR2 SQIVND (reference sequence). The CDR3, as DNA: TGTGCCAGTGGCCCACAGGGGGCGCGGGGTCAGCCCCAGCATTTT. Residues: CASGPQGARGQPQHF.

This chain links TRBV6-5 with TRBJ2-1, with TRBD2 identical over 7 bases. J gave up 4 bases and V 7 bases, and 7 bases lay outside the gene matches. Germline values: CDR1 MNHEY, CDR2 SVGAGI. The CDR3 runs 14 residues. CDR3 in DNA: TGTGCCAGCAAGGTCGTTAGCGGGTACAATGAGCAGTTCTTC. This translates into CASKVVSGYNEQFF.

The chain is built from TRBV7-2 and TRBJ1-1; D gene ambiguous. The length of the CDR3 is 14 residues. The germline V and J ends were trimmed by 4 bases and 0 bases, with 9 bases remaining between them. CDR1 and CDR2 from the germline V gene are SGHTA and FQGNSA. This chain's CDR3 is CASSYPGLNTEAFF. The CDR3 coding sequence is TGTGCCAGCAGCTACCCGGGGTTGAACACTGAAGCTTTCTTT.

The chain is built from TRBV19 and TRBJ2-1; the match to TRBD1 covers 7 bases. CDR3 length: 15 amino acids. The germline V gene encodes CDR1 LNHDA and CDR2 SQIVND (reference sequence). Trimming cost V 7 bases and J 5 bases; bases outside gene matches: 11. The CDR3 coding sequence is TGTGCCAGTACTCACTCCCGACAGGGAAACAATGAGCAGTTCTTC. Amino acid sequence: CASTHSRQGNNEQFF.

This clone is a singleton in its sample. The rearrangement joins TRBV30 to TRBJ1-2, with D perhaps TRBD1 (6 bases). The CDR3 has 12 residues. Germline CDR1 GTSNPN, CDR2 SVGIG (reference sequence). Trimming removed 1 base from V and 4 bases from J, with 7 bases in between. The CDR3 here is CAWSAGVYGYTF. CDR3 nucleotide sequence: TGTGCCTGGAGTGCAGGGGTCTATGGCTACACCTTC. Using reference TRBV30 and TRBJ1-2 for the parts outside the CDR3, the full variable domain is SQTIHQWPATLVQPVGSPLSLECTVEGTSNPNLYWYRQAAGRGLQLLFYSVGIGQISSEVPQNLSASRPQDRQFILSSKKLLLSDSGFYLCAWSAGVYGYTFGSGTRLTVV.

This chain uses TRBV28 with TRBJ1-2; D might be TRBD1 (5 bases). The CDR3 has 14 amino acids. Germline CDR1 is MDHEN and CDR2 is SYDVKM. The CDR3 region has the DNA TGTGCAAGTCAACGGGGGGGTCTTAGCTATGGCTACACCTTC. This sequence encodes CASQRGGLSYGYTF.

This clone was seen only a few times. The chain joins TRBV15 to TRBJ1-5; D might be TRBD1 (5 bases). The CDR3 has 15 amino acids. CDR1 is LNHNV and CDR2 is YYDKDF in the germline V gene (reference sequence). The V end was cut by 1 base, the J end by 1 base, with 8 bases between. The CDR3 sequence is CATSRGGESNQPQHF. The CDR3 DNA follows: TGTGCCACCAGCAGAGGGGGGGAAAGCAATCAGCCCCAGCATTTT.

This chain uses TRBV29-1 with TRBJ1-1; D perhaps matches TRBD1 (6 bases). The ends were cut back, 4 bases at V and 1 base at J, with 7 bases in the middle. The germline V gene encodes CDR1 SQVTM and CDR2 ANQGSEA. The CDR3 covers 12 residues. The CDR3 nucleotides are TGCAGCGTTGGACAGGCGAACACTGAAGCTTTCTTT. Protein: CSVGQANTEAFF.

This chain connects TRBV6-1 to TRBJ2-5; a weak D match, TRBD1 (6 bases). Looked up from germline, CDR1 is MNHNS and CDR2 is SASEGT. Trimming cost V 1 base and J 7 bases, with 16 bases left between them. The CDR3 is 15 amino acids. CDR3 sequence (DNA): TGTGCCAGCAGTGAAGGAGGGGGAACGGCTGGGACCCAGTACTTC. Amino acid sequence: CASSEGGGTAGTQYF.

The chain has TRBV29-1 and TRBJ2-7; the match to TRBD1 covers 9 bases. Germline CDR1 SQVTM, CDR2 ANQGSEA. V trimming: 6 bases; J trimming: 4 bases; junction bases outside the gene matches: 7. The CDR3 is 13 residues long. The CDR3 reads CSVLPGQGYEQYF. The DNA of the CDR3 is TGCAGCGTATTACCGGGACAGGGTTACGAGCAGTACTTC.

The V gene is TRBV27, the J gene TRBJ2-1; 7 bases are shared with TRBD1. The CDR3 consists of 15 residues. Germline V gives CDR1 MNHEY, CDR2 SMNVEV (reference sequence). V lost 5 bases to trimming and J lost 6 bases; unmatched junction nucleotides: 10. The CDR3 is CASSPWDSVGNEQFF. CDR3 bases: TGTGCCAGCAGTCCGTGGGACAGCGTGGGCAATGAGCAGTTCTTC.

The chain employs TRBV2 and TRBJ1-5, with TRBD1 as a possible D gene (5 bases). The germline V gene has CDR1 SNHLY and CDR2 FYNNEI. Deletions cut 2 bases from V and 7 bases from J, with 15 bases between. This CDR3 is 15 amino acids long. CDR3 sequence: CASSESIGDRQPQHF. Written as DNA, the CDR3 is TGTGCCAGCAGTGAATCGATAGGGGATAGGCAGCCCCAGCATTTT.

The CDR3 protein is CASSRGLAGGNEQFF. The CDR3 coding sequence is TGTGCCAGCAGCCGGGGACTAGCGGGAGGGAATGAGCAGTTCTTC. The gene calls are TRBV7-3 and TRBJ2-1; 16 bases map to TRBD2. Germline V gives CDR1 SGHTA, CDR2 FQGTGA. The CDR3 length is 15 residues. With V trimmed by 5 bases and J by 7 bases, 2 bases remained unmatched.

This clone was seen only once. The rearrangement joins TRBV27 to TRBJ2-7; 13 nucleotides agree with TRBD2. The V gene's germline CDR1 is MNHEY and CDR2 SMNVEV (reference sequence). The CDR3 covers 16 residues. With V trimmed by 6 bases and J by 6 bases, 11 bases remained unmatched. The CDR3 bases are TGTGCCAGCAGGAACTCCGGACTAGCGGGAGTCTCCGAGCAGTACTTC. It codes for CASRNSGLAGVSEQYF.

The V and J genes are TRBV7-2 and TRBJ1-1, with D unclear. Germline V gives CDR1 SGHTA, CDR2 FQGNSA. This CDR3 spans 16 amino acids. V dropped 5 bases and J dropped 5 bases, with 21 bases sitting between them. The CDR3 is CASSVVRRDKPTEAFF. The CDR3 coding sequence is TGTGCCAGCAGCGTAGTTCGGCGAGACAAACCAACTGAAGCTTTCTTT. Full variable domain (rest looked up from reference TRBV7-2 and TRBJ1-1): GAGVSQSPSNKVTEKGKDVELRCDPISGHTALYWYRQSLGQGLEFLIYFQGNSAPDKSGLPSDRFSAERTGGSVSTLTIQRTQQEDSAVYLCASSVVRRDKPTEAFFGQGTRLTVV.

The chain couples TRBV15 to TRBJ1-3; perhaps TRBD1 as D (6 bases). Germline-derived CDR1 and CDR2 are LNHNV and YYDKDF (reference sequence). This CDR3 is built from 14 residues. Trimming shortened V by 3 bases and J by 3 bases, and 9 bases separated the two germline ends. CDR3 nucleotides: TGTGCCACCAGCAGCAGGGGTTATGGAAACACCATATATTTT. Amino acid sequence: CATSSRGYGNTIYF.

This clone occurred a few times. The J gene is TRBJ1-3, the V gene TRBV7-9; D is undetermined. Per the germline V gene, CDR1 is SEHNR and CDR2 is FQNEAQ (reference sequence). The CDR3 sequence is 11 residues long. V was clipped by 5 bases and J by 7 bases, with 6 bases between them. The CDR3 spells CASSPGNTIYF. In nucleotides, the CDR3 is TGTGCCAGCAGCCCCGGGAACACCATATATTTT.

The chain combines TRBV7-9 with TRBJ2-7, with no clear D. There are 11 residues in the CDR3. The V gene lost 1 base and the J gene lost 6 bases, with 4 bases spanning the gap. Germline values: CDR1 SEHNR, CDR2 FQNEAQ (reference sequence). The CDR3 is CASSLGLEQYF. The CDR3, as DNA: TGTGCCAGCAGCTTAGGTCTCGAGCAGTACTTC. Supplemented by reference TRBV7-9 and TRBJ2-7, the full variable domain reads DTGVSQNPRHKITKRGQNVTFRCDPISEHNRLYWYRQTLGQGPEFLTYFQNEAQLEKSRLLSDRFSAERPKGSFSTLEIQRTEQGDSAMYLCASSLGLEQYFGPGTRLTVT.

The chain uses TRBV28 and TRBJ1-1; perhaps TRBD1 as D (6 bases). This CDR3 region has 15 residues. The V end was cut by 6 bases, the J end by 2 bases, with 16 bases between. The germline gives CDR1 MDHEN, CDR2 SYDVKM. As DNA, the CDR3 is TGTGCCAGCAGCCCAGATTACAGGGCCAACACTGAAGCTTTCTTT. Translated, it gives CASSPDYRANTEAFF.

The rearrangement uses TRBV5-4 and TRBJ1-2; D is perhaps TRBD1 (6 bases). This CDR3 contains 16 residues. Germline V gene lookup returns CDR1 SGHNT and CDR2 YYREEE (reference sequence). With 6 bases removed from V and 2 bases from J, the gap between germline ends came to 20 bases. The chain's CDR3 is CASIPRGGEGNYGYTF. DNA for the CDR3: TGTGCCAGCATCCCGAGGGGGGGCGAGGGCAACTATGGCTACACCTTC. Drawing the rest from reference TRBV5-4 and TRBJ1-2, the complete variable domain is ETGVTQSPTHLIKTRGQQVTLRCSSQSGHNTVSWYQQALGQGPQFIFQYYREEENGRGNFPPRFSGLQFPNYSSELNVNALELDDSALYLCASIPRGGEGNYGYTFGSGTRLTVV.

CDR3 loop: CASRRIQGAGEQYF. The CDR3 nucleotides read TGTGCCAGCAGAAGAATACAGGGTGCGGGCGAGCAGTACTTC. V is TRBV7-2 and J is TRBJ2-7; D is possibly TRBD1 (6 bases). From germline, CDR1 is SGHTA and CDR2 FQGNSA. V lost 6 bases and J lost 6, with 18 bases in between. This CDR3 has 14 residues.

The V gene is TRBV9, the J gene TRBJ2-1, with D possibly matching TRBD1 (5 bases). The CDR3 has 15 amino acids. V shed 0 bases and J shed 3 bases, with 10 bases lying between them. CDR1 is SGDLS, CDR2 YYNGEE, per germline. In DNA, the CDR3 is TGTGCCAGCAGCGTAGAAGGGGTCTTCTACAATGAGCAGTTCTTC. Translated: CASSVEGVFYNEQFF.